The 32 T cell receptor beta chains presented below share a single source sample, sequenced in a study of blood T cell repertoires in COVID-19. The method was immunoSEQ multiplex PCR; TCRdb's version includes in-frame clones alone and lacks a portion of them. The top ten clones hold under 9% of a sample with about 54,000 clones, 75% to 95% of them seen once. Sequenced sample: peripheral blood. The receptors were sampled from a woman between 40 and 50 years old with active COVID-19.

The rearrangement links TRBV7-2 to TRBJ2-1; TRBD1 matches at 8 bases. In germline, CDR1 is SGHTA, CDR2 FQGNSA. Unmatched junction bases numbered 8, after V lost 6 bases and J lost 4 bases. The CDR3 runs to 15 residues. CDR3 amino acids: CASRQDRVLYNEQFF. Written as DNA, the CDR3 is TGTGCCAGCAGGCAGGACAGGGTCTTATACAATGAGCAGTTCTTC. Using reference TRBV7-2 and TRBJ2-1 for the parts outside the CDR3, the full variable domain is GAGVSQSPSNKVTEKGKDVELRCDPISGHTALYWYRQSLGQGLEFLIYFQGNSAPDKSGLPSDRFSAERTGGSVSTLTIQRTQQEDSAVYLCASRQDRVLYNEQFFGPGTRLTVL.

The chain links TRBV15 to TRBJ1-4; D call uncertain. Germline V gene sequence: CDR1 LNHNV, CDR2 YYDKDF (reference sequence). The CDR3 sequence is 14 residues long. V shed 4 bases and J shed 3 bases, with 9 bases lying between them. This CDR3 is CATSTGEANEKLFF. The CDR3, as DNA: TGTGCCACCAGCACGGGAGAAGCTAATGAAAAACTGTTTTTT.

This clone was observed a single time. The chain links TRBV7-9 to TRBJ2-3; TRBD1 agrees at 8 bases. J was trimmed by 8 bases and V by 3 bases; bases with no gene match: 13. Per germline, CDR1 SEHNR and CDR2 FQNEAQ (reference sequence). The CDR3 spans 16 residues. The CDR3 loop reads CASSFNRQGTGATQYF. In DNA, the CDR3 is TGTGCCAGCAGCTTTAACCGACAGGGGACCGGGGCTACGCAGTATTTT. Together with reference TRBV7-9 and TRBJ2-3, the CDR3 gives the full variable domain: DTGVSQNPRHKITKRGQNVTFRCDPISEHNRLYWYRQTLGQGPEFLTYFQNEAQLEKSRLLSDRFSAERPKGSFSTLEIQRTEQGDSAMYLCASSFNRQGTGATQYFGPGTRLTVL.

The gene calls are TRBV7-8 and TRBJ2-3, with D tentatively TRBD2 (5 bases). The CDR3 covers 14 residues. V lost 4 bases to trimming and J lost 0 bases, with 8 bases between them. CDR1 and CDR2 from the germline V gene are SGHVS and FQNEAQ. The CDR3 DNA sequence: TGTGCCAGCAGCTCTCTAGCTAGCACAGATACGCAGTATTTT. Its translation is CASSSLASTDTQYF.

This chain joins TRBV11-2 and TRBJ2-7; D not certain. This CDR3 has 12 amino acids. Between the trimmed V and J ends, which lost 5 bases and 2 bases, there was a span of 7 bases. Germline values: CDR1 SGHAT, CDR2 FQNNGV. This CDR3 is CASSRTTYEQYF. Here the CDR3 DNA reads TGTGCCAGCAGCCGAACAACCTACGAGCAGTACTTC.

The J gene is TRBJ1-2, the V gene TRBV19; D perhaps matches TRBD1 (5 bases). The V end was cut by 3 bases, the J end by 4 bases, with 12 bases between. The CDR3 is 14 residues long. The germline CDR1 and CDR2 sequences are LNHDA and SQIVND (reference sequence). As DNA, the CDR3 is TGTGCCAGTAGTATGAAGGGGAAAATCTATGGCTACACCTTC. The encoded protein is CASSMKGKIYGYTF.

This clone was detected once. V and J are TRBV7-7 and TRBJ2-1; 7 nucleotides match TRBD1. The CDR3 runs 15 residues. V trimming: 1 base; J trimming: 10 bases; junction bases outside the gene matches: 10. Germline CDR1 and CDR2: SSHAT and FNYEAQ (reference sequence). The CDR3 region has the DNA TGTGCCAGCAGCTTAGGGGACCCGGGACAGTGGGAGCAGTTCTTC. It specifies CASSLGDPGQWEQFF.

The chain has TRBV30 and TRBJ2-5; D is possibly TRBD2 (5 bases). CDR1 is GTSNPN, CDR2 SVGIG, per germline (reference sequence). The CDR3 extends over 14 amino acids. V was trimmed by 0 bases and J by 5 bases, leaving 13 bases between them. This CDR3 reads CAWSVQGLRETQYF. Written as DNA, the CDR3 is TGTGCCTGGAGTGTGCAAGGACTTCGGGAGACCCAGTACTTC.

The chain carries TRBV7-8 and TRBJ1-6; D is possibly TRBD1 (6 bases). Looked up from germline, CDR1 is SGHVS and CDR2 is FQNEAQ. With 4 bases removed from V and 6 bases from J, the gap between germline ends came to 13 bases. This CDR3 is built from 15 residues. The CDR3 DNA reads TGTGCCAGCAGCTCACAGGGCCCTGGTAATTCACCCCTCCACTTT. Amino acid sequence: CASSSQGPGNSPLHF.

The rearrangement links TRBV13 to TRBJ2-5; 9 bases line up with TRBD1. Losses at the gene ends were 4 bases for V and 4 bases for J; bases not matched to a gene: 19. The germline V gene has CDR1 PRHDT and CDR2 FYEKMQ (reference sequence). The CDR3 is made up of 19 amino acids. CDR3 in amino acids: CASSSDSTGGRVRGETQYF. CDR3 DNA sequence: TGTGCCAGCAGCTCGGATTCGACAGGGGGACGGGTCCGCGGAGAGACCCAGTACTTC.

This chain connects TRBV25-1 to TRBJ1-2; a possible D gene is TRBD1 (6 bases). Germline V gives CDR1 MGHDK, CDR2 SYGVNS. The length of the CDR3 is 14 residues. Trimming removed 4 bases from V and 10 bases from J, with 19 bases in between. The CDR3 here is CASSVGQNIWSYTF. The CDR3 nucleotides are TGTGCCAGCAGTGTTGGACAGAACATTTGGTCCTACACCTTC.

This sequence joins TRBV30 and TRBJ1-2; D is uncertain. The germline V gene has CDR1 GTSNPN and CDR2 SVGIG (reference sequence). The length of the CDR3 is 15 residues. Deletions cut 8 bases from V and 4 bases from J, with 23 bases between. The CDR3 loop is CAGLIMHPASYGYTF. The CDR3 nucleotides are TGTGCCGGGCTAATCATGCACCCGGCGTCCTATGGCTACACCTTC.

The chain uses TRBV6-5 and TRBJ1-1; weak D call: TRBD1 (6 bases). V was trimmed by 5 bases and J by 5 bases, leaving 18 bases between them. CDR3 size: 15 residues. Germline V gives CDR1 MNHEY, CDR2 SVGAGI. CDR3 DNA: TGTGCCAGCAGTCCCCGGGGGGGGCTGGGGACTGAAGCTTTCTTT. Its translation: CASSPRGGLGTEAFF.

The chain uses TRBV3-1 (or the pseudogene TRBV3-2) and TRBJ2-1; perhaps TRBD1 as D (6 bases). Trimming shortened V by 0 bases and J by 0 bases, and 12 bases separated the two germline ends. Looked up from germline, CDR1 is LGHDT and CDR2 is YNNKEL (reference sequence). The CDR3 contains 17 residues. CDR3 bases: TGTGCCAGCAGCCAAGACGTTGGACAGAGCTCCTACAATGAGCAGTTCTTC. Translating it yields CASSQDVGQSSYNEQFF.

The rearrangement links TRBV2 to TRBJ1-4, with 9 bases matching TRBD1. Trimming removed 6 bases from V and 8 bases from J; junction bases left unmatched: 7. CDR1 SNHLY and CDR2 FYNNEI come from the germline V gene. This CDR3 has 14 amino acids. CDR3 protein: CASRPGQGKEKLFF. DNA for the CDR3: TGTGCCAGCAGGCCGGGACAGGGAAAGGAAAAACTGTTTTTT.

This clone came up a few times. The chain recombines TRBV19 with TRBJ2-3; TRBD2 matches 10 bases. The CDR3 has 16 residues. Per germline, CDR1 LNHDA and CDR2 SQIVND (reference sequence). Germline trimming cut 4 bases from V and 2 bases from J; bases unmatched to any gene: 6. The CDR3 DNA is TGTGCCAGTAGTAAAGAGCGGGGGGGATCCACAGATACGCAGTATTTT. This translates into CASSKERGGSTDTQYF.

The CDR3 DNA is TGCAGTGCTAGTGACCCTTCCCTCCATGGCTACACCTTC. This codes for CSASDPSLHGYTF. The rearrangement uses TRBV20-1 and TRBJ1-2; D uncertain. With 3 bases removed from V and 6 bases from J, the gap between germline ends came to 14 bases. This CDR3 is built from 13 residues. The germline V gene encodes CDR1 DFQATT and CDR2 SNEGSKA (reference sequence).

V and J are TRBV2 and TRBJ2-3; TRBD1 is a possible D gene (5 bases). Between the trimmed V and J ends, which lost 2 bases and 1 base, there was a span of 7 bases. Germline-derived CDR1 and CDR2 are SNHLY and FYNNEI. The CDR3 has 14 amino acids. The CDR3 is CASSEPTGTDTQYF. Written as DNA, the CDR3 is TGTGCCAGCAGTGAACCGACAGGCACAGATACGCAGTATTTT.

The chain is built from TRBV9 and TRBJ2-5; 11 bases are shared with TRBD2. The V gene end was trimmed by 4 bases and the J gene end by 3 bases; junction bases not matched to a gene: 8. The germline CDR1 and CDR2 sequences are SGDLS and YYNGEE. This CDR3 region has 16 residues. The CDR3 loop is CASSSASGGPKETQYF. The CDR3 DNA reads TGTGCCAGCAGCTCCGCTAGCGGGGGGCCTAAAGAGACCCAGTACTTC.

This chain connects TRBV27 to TRBJ2-7; the match to TRBD1 covers 8 bases. V trimming: 0 bases; J trimming: 7 bases; junction bases outside the gene matches: 2. Germline CDR1 is MNHEY and CDR2 is SMNVEV (reference sequence). The CDR3 extends over 13 amino acids. The DNA of the CDR3 is TGTGCCAGCAGTTTATCCAGGGGGCGTGAGCAGTACTTC. Amino acids: CASSLSRGREQYF.

The rearrangement links TRBV11-3 to TRBJ1-1; D remains unclear. The CDR3 is 13 amino acids. The V end lost 3 bases, the J end lost 3 bases, and 8 bases lay between the germline ends. CDR1 and CDR2 from the germline V gene are SGHNT and YENEEA. In DNA form, the CDR3 reads TGTGCCAGCAGCTTCTACGGTTACACTGAAGCTTTCTTT. Protein: CASSFYGYTEAFF.

The chain employs TRBV24-1 and TRBJ2-5; 9 bases agree with TRBD1. This CDR3 spans 15 amino acids. The J segment lost 4 bases and the V segment lost 7 bases, leaving 9 bases of the junction unmatched. Germline-derived CDR1 and CDR2 are KGHDR and SFDVKD. CDR3 amino acids: CATSASGQGPETQYF. The CDR3 region has the DNA TGTGCCACCAGCGCCTCGGGACAGGGTCCAGAGACCCAGTACTTC.

The CDR3: CASSDNSRGTEAFF. The CDR3 DNA follows: TGTGCCAGCAGCGATAATAGCCGGGGAACTGAAGCTTTCTTT. V usage is TRBV7-9 and J usage is TRBJ1-1; no definite D call. Germline assignment: CDR1 SEHNR and CDR2 FQNEAQ (reference sequence). Trimming took 5 bases from V and 5 from J, leaving 15 bases between them. The CDR3 sequence is 14 residues long.

Only a few counts were recorded for this clone. Its ends do not fully match the called genes, so a read error is possible. This rearrangement joins TRBV7-2 to TRBJ2-3, with 12 nucleotides matching TRBD2. This CDR3 is 15 amino acids long. CDR1 is SGHTA and CDR2 is FQGNSA in the germline V gene. CDR3 loop: CASSLAGGPTDTQYF. In nucleotides, the CDR3 is TGTGCCAGCAGCCTAGCGGGGGGGCCTACAGATACGCAGTATTTT.

The chain is built from TRBV2 and TRBJ2-3; 7 nucleotides align to TRBD1. V was clipped by 7 bases and J by 6 bases; unmatched bases: 13. The CDR3 totals 15 residues. Germline V gene sequence: CDR1 SNHLY, CDR2 FYNNEI. This chain's CDR3 is CASTTTGVSFDTQYF. In DNA form, the CDR3 reads TGTGCCAGCACCACCACAGGGGTATCTTTTGATACGCAGTATTTT.

This chain uses TRBV3-1 (or the pseudogene TRBV3-2) with TRBJ2-2, with 9 bases aligning to TRBD2. The V gene's germline CDR1 is LGHDT and CDR2 YNNKEL (reference sequence). The CDR3 has 17 residues. V lost 1 base and J lost 3; bases outside the gene matches: 6. The CDR3 loop is CASSQGVAGDYTGELFF. DNA of the CDR3: TGTGCCAGCAGCCAAGGGGTAGCGGGGGACTACACCGGGGAGCTGTTTTTT.

This clone turned up a few times. The CDR3 nucleotides read TGTGCCAGCAGCCAAAGTACGGGTGGATACGAGCAGTACTTC. It translates to CASSQSTGGYEQYF. V and J are TRBV4-2 and TRBJ2-7, with D uncertain. The CDR3 totals 14 residues. The V end was cut by 2 bases, the J end by 4 bases, with 12 bases between. Germline values: CDR1 LGHNA, CDR2 YNFKEQ.

The rearrangement joins TRBV5-1 to TRBJ1-1; TRBD1 matches 9 bases. The germline gives CDR1 SGHRS, CDR2 YFSETQ. The CDR3 sequence is 14 residues long. V shed 4 bases and J 3 bases; nucleotides not matched to a gene: 4. The CDR3 nucleotides are TGCGCCAGCAGCGCCGGGACAGGGTACACTGAAGCTTTCTTT. Encoded protein: CASSAGTGYTEAFF.

The chain employs TRBV4-2 and TRBJ1-3, with D maybe TRBD1 (5 bases). Trimming removed 2 bases at V and 3 bases at J, with 17 bases between. The germline CDR1 and CDR2 sequences are LGHNA and YNFKEQ. This CDR3 has 17 amino acids. The CDR3 nucleotides read TGTGCCAGCAGCCAATGGGATGGAGGGACGAATGGAAACACCATATATTTT. Its protein product is CASSQWDGGTNGNTIYF.

This clone was seen just once. The chain carries TRBV15 and TRBJ2-6; D may be TRBD1 (5 bases). Trimming took 1 base from V and 0 from J, leaving 19 bases between them. Germline V gene data show CDR1 as LNHNV and CDR2 as YYDKDF (reference sequence). This CDR3 has 20 amino acids. The CDR3, as DNA: TGTGCCACCAGCAGAGGGGGCTTACAGGACCTGATCTCTGGGGCCAACGTCCTGACTTTC. It specifies CATSRGGLQDLISGANVLTF.

This rearrangement joins TRBV7-2 to TRBJ1-2; maybe TRBD1 (5 bases). Deletions cut 1 base from V and 3 bases from J, with 12 bases between. This CDR3 is built from 15 residues. Germline CDR1 SGHTA, CDR2 FQGNSA. CDR3 region: CASSLGTGVDYGYTF. CDR3 coding DNA: TGTGCCAGCAGCTTAGGTACGGGGGTGGACTATGGCTACACCTTC.

This clone was recorded once. The J gene is TRBJ2-7, the V gene TRBV19, with 7 nucleotides matching TRBD2. There are 15 residues in the CDR3. J was trimmed by 3 bases and V by 2 bases; bases with no gene match: 7. Germline CDR1 LNHDA, CDR2 SQIVND (reference sequence). The CDR3 region has the DNA TGTGCCAGTAGTATAATGGGAGGGACGGACTACGAGCAGTACTTC. Protein sequence: CASSIMGGTDYEQYF.